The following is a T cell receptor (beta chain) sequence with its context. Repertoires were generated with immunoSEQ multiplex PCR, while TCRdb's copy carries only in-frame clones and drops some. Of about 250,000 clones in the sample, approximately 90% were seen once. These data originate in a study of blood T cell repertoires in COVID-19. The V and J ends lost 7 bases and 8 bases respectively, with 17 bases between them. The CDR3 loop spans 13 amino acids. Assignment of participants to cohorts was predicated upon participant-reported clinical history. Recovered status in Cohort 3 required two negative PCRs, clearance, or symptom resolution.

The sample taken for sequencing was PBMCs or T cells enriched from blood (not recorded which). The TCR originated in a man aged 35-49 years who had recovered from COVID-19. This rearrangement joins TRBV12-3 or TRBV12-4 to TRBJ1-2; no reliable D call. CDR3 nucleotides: TGTGCCAGCAACCCGTCGGGGTCGGGGGGCTACACCTTC. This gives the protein CASNPSGSGGYTF.